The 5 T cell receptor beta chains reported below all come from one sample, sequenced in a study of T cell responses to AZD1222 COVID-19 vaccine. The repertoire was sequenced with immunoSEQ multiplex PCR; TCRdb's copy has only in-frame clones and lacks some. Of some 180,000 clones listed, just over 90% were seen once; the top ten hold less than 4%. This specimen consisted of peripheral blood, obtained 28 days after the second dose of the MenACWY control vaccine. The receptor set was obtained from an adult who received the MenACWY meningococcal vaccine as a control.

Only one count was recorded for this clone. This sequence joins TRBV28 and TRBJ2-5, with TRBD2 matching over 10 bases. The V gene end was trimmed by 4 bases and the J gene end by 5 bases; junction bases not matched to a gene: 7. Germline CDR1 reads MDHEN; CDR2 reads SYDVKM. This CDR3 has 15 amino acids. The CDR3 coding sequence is TGTGCCAGCAGTTACCTAGCGGGAGCGGATGAGACCCAGTACTTC. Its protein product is CASSYLAGADETQYF. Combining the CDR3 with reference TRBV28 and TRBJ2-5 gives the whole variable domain DVKVTQSSRYLVKRTGEKVFLECVQDMDHENMFWYRQDPGLGLRLIYFSYDVKMKEKGDIPEGYSVSREKKERFSLILESASTNQTSMYLCASSYLAGADETQYFGPGTRLLVL.

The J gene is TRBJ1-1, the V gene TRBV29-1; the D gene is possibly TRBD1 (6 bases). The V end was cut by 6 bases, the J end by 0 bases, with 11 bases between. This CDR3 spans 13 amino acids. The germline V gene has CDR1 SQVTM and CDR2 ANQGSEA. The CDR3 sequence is CSVRQGMNTEAFF. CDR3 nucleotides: TGCAGCGTCCGGCAGGGGATGAACACTGAAGCTTTCTTT.

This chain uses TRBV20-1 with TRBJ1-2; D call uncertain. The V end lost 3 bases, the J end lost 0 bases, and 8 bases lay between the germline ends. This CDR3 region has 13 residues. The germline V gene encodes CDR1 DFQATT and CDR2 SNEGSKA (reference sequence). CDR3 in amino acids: CSASPGANYGYTF. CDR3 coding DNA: TGCAGTGCTAGTCCCGGCGCTAACTATGGCTACACCTTC.

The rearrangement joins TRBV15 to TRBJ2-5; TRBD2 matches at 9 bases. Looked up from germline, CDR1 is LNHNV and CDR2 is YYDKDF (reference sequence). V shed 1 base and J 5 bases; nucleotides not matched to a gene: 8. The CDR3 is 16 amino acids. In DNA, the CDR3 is TGTGCCACCAGCAGAGCGGGAGCGGGAGGTCAGGAGACCCAGTACTTC. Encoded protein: CATSRAGAGGQETQYF.

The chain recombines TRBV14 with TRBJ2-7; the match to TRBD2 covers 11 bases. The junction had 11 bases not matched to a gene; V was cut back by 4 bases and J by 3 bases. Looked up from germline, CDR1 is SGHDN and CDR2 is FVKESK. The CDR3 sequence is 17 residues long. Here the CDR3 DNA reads TGTGCCAGCAGCCTCCGGCGGGGGACTAGCGGCTTCTACGAGCAGTACTTC. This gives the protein CASSLRRGTSGFYEQYF.